Listed here are 4 T cell receptor beta chains from one sample, sequenced in a study of radiation and T cells in renal cell carcinoma. Clones were read by immunoSEQ multiplex PCR, and TCRdb kept only the in-frame ones, dropping some. This sample has some 120,000 clones, with roughly four fifths found just once. Time point meaning: blood 2 weeks post-SBRT. Treatment meaning: 15 Gy SBRT to primary tumor, nephrectomy 4 weeks later. Sequenced material: blood, taken from a patient whose treatment included radiotherapy and nephrectomy. The receptor source for this set is a woman aged 60-70 years with renal cell carcinoma.

The V gene is TRBV5-1, the J gene TRBJ1-4; D unresolved. From germline, CDR1 is SGHRS and CDR2 YFSETQ. Deletions cut 5 bases from V and 0 bases from J, with 5 bases between. This CDR3 has 13 residues. This CDR3 reads CASRDPTNEKLFF. In nucleotides, the CDR3 is TGCGCCAGCAGAGACCCAACTAATGAAAAACTGTTTTTT.

V is TRBV7-2 and J is TRBJ1-4; D ambiguous. This CDR3 comprises 14 residues. Between the trimmed V and J ends, which lost 1 base and 6 bases, there was a span of 9 bases. Germline V CDR1 and CDR2: SGHTA, FQGNSA. The CDR3, as DNA: TGTGCCAGCAGCTTAGAGGGTGGGGATGAAAAACTGTTTTTT. This encodes CASSLEGGDEKLFF.

This clone was seen more than once but under ten times. The CDR3 sequence is CASSLGIIPNSPLHF. As DNA, the CDR3 is TGTGCCAGCAGCTTGGGGATTATTCCGAATTCACCCCTCCACTTT. This sequence joins TRBV5-6 and TRBJ1-6, with no clear D. The CDR3 contains 15 residues. The V end was cut by 0 bases, the J end by 7 bases, with 11 bases between. Germline CDR1 SGHDT, CDR2 YYEEEE.

The chain combines TRBV10-3 with TRBJ2-3, with 14 bases lining up with TRBD2. This CDR3 is 19 amino acids long. Trimming removed 4 bases from V and 3 bases from J; junction bases left unmatched: 12. Germline CDR1 reads ENHRY; CDR2 reads SYGVKD. This chain's CDR3 is CAISGPGLAGVDDTDTQYF. DNA for the CDR3: TGTGCCATCAGTGGCCCGGGACTAGCGGGGGTAGATGATACAGATACGCAGTATTTT.